In its sample, the clone carrying this T cell receptor beta chain was seen a few times. Extracted RNA was reverse transcribed, and the resulting cDNA served as sequencing template. Sequenced by immunoSEQ multiplex PCR; TCRdb stores in-frame clones only, minus some. The sample carries more than 90,000 clones, roughly 55% recorded once. Treatment here: oral pan-JAK inhibitor, 5-10 mg twice daily. This sample stems from a study of CD8+ T cells in alopecia areata. Per the germline V gene, CDR1 is PRHDT and CDR2 is FYEKMQ (reference sequence). The CDR3 spans 12 residues. The germline V and J ends were trimmed by 0 bases and 6 bases, with 6 bases remaining between them.

The chain has TRBV13 and TRBJ2-7; D not resolved. The specimen was CD8+ T cells sorted from blood, collected at week 24, from a patient treated with tofacitinib. The sequence came from a human donor with alopecia areata. The CDR3 region has the DNA TGTGCCAGCAGCTTAGGCGGGTCCGAGCAGTACTTC. Protein product: CASSLGGSEQYF.